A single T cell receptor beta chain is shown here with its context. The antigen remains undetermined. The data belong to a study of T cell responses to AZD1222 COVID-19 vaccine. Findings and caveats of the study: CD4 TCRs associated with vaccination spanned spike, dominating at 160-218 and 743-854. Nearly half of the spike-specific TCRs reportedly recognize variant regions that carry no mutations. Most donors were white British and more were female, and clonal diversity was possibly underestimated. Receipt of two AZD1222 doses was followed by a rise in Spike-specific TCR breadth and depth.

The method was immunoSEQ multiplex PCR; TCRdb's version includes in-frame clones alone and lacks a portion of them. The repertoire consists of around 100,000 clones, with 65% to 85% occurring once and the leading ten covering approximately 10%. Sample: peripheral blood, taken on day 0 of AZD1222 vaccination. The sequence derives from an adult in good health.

The CDR3 is CASSPSSYNSPLHF. In nucleotides, the CDR3 is TGTGCCAGCAGCCCCAGCTCCTATAATTCACCCCTCCACTTT. This chain connects TRBV25-1 to TRBJ1-6; D remains unclear. V was cut by 6 bases and J by 0 bases, with 6 bases left in between. From germline, CDR1 is MGHDK and CDR2 SYGVNS. The CDR3 has 14 residues.